This section outlines one TCR beta chain sequence together with its context. Its specificity is not known. Measured with immunoSEQ multiplex PCR; TCRdb has only the in-frame clones, and not every one. The sample has 85,000 to 130,000 clones; almost 90% are singletons. This record belongs to a study of T cell responses to AZD1222 COVID-19 vaccine. At the level of the study: It was second doses at about 4 or about 12 weeks that were pooled. General study results and limits: Spike as a whole was targeted by vaccine-associated CD4 TCRs, dominant at 160-218 and 743-854. Only after the peak T cell response were repertoires sampled. Regions left unmutated in variants are reportedly the target of nearly half of spike-specific TCRs.

The sequences come from peripheral blood, collected on day 0 of AZD1222 vaccination. The TCR was taken from an adult in good health.

The CDR3 reads CASSPLAGGGNEQFF. CDR3 nucleotides: TGTGCCAGCAGCCCCCTAGCGGGAGGGGGTAATGAGCAGTTCTTC. The chain joins TRBV7-7 to TRBJ2-1, with 12 nucleotides matching TRBD2. J was trimmed by 7 bases and V by 5 bases; bases with no gene match: 6. This CDR3 spans 15 amino acids. Germline V gene sequence: CDR1 SSHAT, CDR2 FNYEAQ (reference sequence). Supplemented by reference TRBV7-7 and TRBJ2-1, the full variable domain reads GAGVSQSPRYKVTKRGQDVTLRCDPISSHATLYWYQQALGQGPEFLTYFNYEAQPDKSGLPSDRFSAERPEGSISTLTIQRTEQRDSAMYRCASSPLAGGGNEQFFGPGTRLTVL.